This passage covers 25 T cell receptor beta chains from one sample sequenced in a study of long-term antiretroviral therapy in people with HIV (dated by TCRdb to the early 2020s). Sequencing of the TRB variable region was done with the immunoSEQ hsTCRB v3.0 assay at survey level resolution. TCRdb re-hosts the immuneACCESS table, in-frame sequences only. Its copies lack some clones; in the studies checked, an unresolved V gene accounts for under half of them, and the cause for the rest is not known. The sample contains 25,000 to 30,000 clones, 70% to 90% of them found a single time. Of the sample, 8.4% is held by the ten largest clones. This material consisted of unsorted PBMCs, taken 3 years after starting antiretroviral therapy. All receptors derive from a man between 35 and 55 years old with HIV.

This rearrangement joins TRBV21-1 to TRBJ1-2. TRBV21-1 is a recognized pseudogene. The CDR3 is 17 amino acids. The CDR3 here is CASSHVSPSPNFYGYTF. CDR3 nucleotide sequence: TGTGCCAGCAGCCACGTGTCCCCGAGCCCTAATTTCTATGGCTACACCTTC.

This clone is a singleton in its sample. The rearrangement joins TRBV30 to TRBJ2-6; 8 nucleotides align to TRBD1. V gave up 0 bases and J gave up 2 bases; unmatched junction bases: 3. Germline-derived CDR1 and CDR2 are GTSNPN and SVGIG (reference sequence). This CDR3 is built from 16 residues. In nucleotides, the CDR3 is TGTGCCTGGAGTGTAAACAGGGGGGCTGGGGCCAACGTCCTGACTTTC. It encodes CAWSVNRGAGANVLTF.

The chain combines TRBV29-1 with TRBJ2-1; 7 bases map to TRBD2. The CDR3 consists of 13 residues. CDR1 is SQVTM, CDR2 ANQGSEA, per germline. Unmatched junction bases numbered 12, after V lost 7 bases and J lost 9 bases. The CDR3 sequence is CSALSGYLSEQFF. The CDR3 bases are TGCAGCGCCCTTAGCGGGTATCTTAGTGAGCAGTTCTTC.

The chain employs TRBV6-6 and TRBJ1-1; D gene ambiguous. Trimming removed 6 bases at V and 1 base at J, with 6 bases between. Germline V lookup: CDR1 MNHNY, CDR2 SVGAGI (reference sequence). This CDR3 region has 12 residues. The CDR3 nucleotides read TGTGCCAGCAGCACCGGGAACACTGAAGCTTTCTTT. It encodes CASSTGNTEAFF.

The rearrangement joins TRBV7-8 to TRBJ1-5, with D unresolved. Looked up from germline, CDR1 is SGHVS and CDR2 is FQNEAQ. V was shortened by 3 bases and J by 5 bases, with 17 bases between the two germline ends. This CDR3 is built from 16 residues. The CDR3 coding sequence is TGTGCCAGCAGCTTCGGGGTTTTTAGGGAACATCAGCCCCAGCATTTT. It yields the protein CASSFGVFREHQPQHF.

V and J are TRBV27 and TRBJ2-7; D possibly corresponds to TRBD1 (6 bases). Germline lookup yields CDR1 MNHEY and CDR2 SMNVEV (reference sequence). The length of the CDR3 is 16 residues. Trimming shortened V by 5 bases and J by 0 bases, and 17 bases separated the two germline ends. The DNA for the CDR3 is TGTGCCAGCAGTCCCGGCTCAGGGGTTTTCTCCTACGAGCAGTACTTC. Protein sequence: CASSPGSGVFSYEQYF.

This sequence joins TRBV10-1 and TRBJ1-6; TRBD1 is a possible D gene (5 bases). V gave up 10 bases and J gave up 9 bases, with 13 bases separating them. The CDR3 covers 12 residues. CDR1 is WNHNN and CDR2 is SYGVQD in the germline V gene (reference sequence). CDR3 sequence reads: CATPERGSPLHF. The CDR3 DNA sequence: TGCGCCACCCCCGAAAGGGGTTCACCCCTCCACTTT.

The rearrangement uses TRBV4-1 and TRBJ2-1; D not certain. This CDR3 is 14 amino acids long. V was clipped by 3 bases and J by 6 bases, with 12 bases between them. The germline gives CDR1 MGHRA, CDR2 YSYEKL. CDR3 DNA sequence: TGCGCCAGCAGCCACCGTTTCAGTGGCAATGAGCAGTTCTTC. Amino acid sequence: CASSHRFSGNEQFF.

This clone was recorded a few times. J is TRBJ2-1 and V is TRBV2; no reliable D call. The CDR3 runs to 13 residues. V lost 7 bases and J 4 bases, leaving 11 bases between the germline ends. CDR1 is SNHLY, CDR2 FYNNEI, per germline. The CDR3 region is CASNLLPYNEQFF. CDR3 in DNA: TGTGCCAGCAACCTTCTTCCATACAATGAGCAGTTCTTC.

This clone was picked up one time. This rearrangement joins TRBV15 to TRBJ1-5; possible D gene TRBD1, 5 bases. The V end was cut by 1 base, the J end by 6 bases, with 16 bases between. The germline gives CDR1 LNHNV, CDR2 YYDKDF (reference sequence). CDR3 length: 16 amino acids. The CDR3 loop is CATSRAKTGGGQPQHF. CDR3 nucleotide sequence: TGTGCCACCAGCAGAGCCAAAACAGGAGGAGGTCAGCCCCAGCATTTT.

This clone was counted a few times. The genes are TRBV19 and TRBJ2-2, with D tentatively TRBD2 (6 bases). The ends were cut back, 3 bases at V and 3 bases at J, with 8 bases in the middle. Germline CDR1 reads LNHDA; CDR2 reads SQIVND (reference sequence). CDR3 size: 14 residues. CDR3 sequence: CASSMGGYTGELFF. The CDR3 nucleotides are TGTGCCAGTAGTATGGGGGGATACACCGGGGAGCTGTTTTTT.

The chain combines TRBV11-2 with TRBJ1-4; D uncertain. CDR1 and CDR2 from the germline V gene are SGHAT and FQNNGV. The V end lost 5 bases, the J end lost 0 bases, and 10 bases lay between the germline ends. The CDR3 has 15 residues. The CDR3 loop is CASSAYRATNEKLFF. DNA of the CDR3: TGTGCCAGCAGCGCCTACAGAGCAACTAATGAAAAACTGTTTTTT.

The chain has TRBV9 and TRBJ2-2, with D tentatively TRBD1 (5 bases). This CDR3 contains 15 residues. The germline gives CDR1 SGDLS, CDR2 YYNGEE. Deletions cut 4 bases from V and 5 bases from J, with 15 bases between. The chain's CDR3 is CASSRGPSETGELFF. Written as DNA, the CDR3 is TGTGCCAGCAGCAGGGGCCCTTCGGAGACCGGGGAGCTGTTTTTT.

This chain joins TRBV5-1 and TRBJ1-2, with 8 bases lining up with TRBD1. The CDR3 covers 15 residues. Losses at the gene ends were 4 bases for V and 3 bases for J; bases not matched to a gene: 8. CDR1 and CDR2 (germline): SGHRS, YFSETQ. In DNA, the CDR3 is TGCGCCAGCAGCGCCCGGACAGGGTTAGACTATGGCTACACCTTC. Protein sequence: CASSARTGLDYGYTF.

The chain links TRBV9 to TRBJ2-1, with D perhaps TRBD2 (6 bases). This CDR3 region has 15 residues. Germline V gene sequence: CDR1 SGDLS, CDR2 YYNGEE. Trimming took 0 bases from V and 5 from J, leaving 12 bases between them. DNA of the CDR3: TGTGCCAGCAGCGTAGACGGGACGGGAGACAATGAGCAGTTCTTC. Translation: CASSVDGTGDNEQFF. Based on the CDR3 plus reference TRBV9 and TRBJ2-1, the full variable domain is DSGVTQTPKHLITATGQRVTLRCSPRSGDLSVYWYQQSLDQGLQFLIQYYNGEERAKGNILERFSAQQFPDLHSELNLSSLELGDSALYFCASSVDGTGDNEQFFGPGTRLTVL.

The chain carries TRBV5-1 and TRBJ1-6; perhaps TRBD1 as D (5 bases). Trimming removed 0 bases at V and 0 bases at J, with 7 bases between. The CDR3 totals 16 residues. Germline CDR1 SGHRS, CDR2 YFSETQ. CDR3 in DNA: TGCGCCAGCAGCTTGGCGGGGGGCTCCTATAATTCACCCCTCCACTTT. Protein: CASSLAGGSYNSPLHF. The whole variable domain, remainder taken from reference TRBV5-1 and TRBJ1-6, is KAGVTQTPRYLIKTRGQQVTLSCSPISGHRSVSWYQQTPGQGLQFLFEYFSETQRNKGNFPGRFSGRQFSNSRSEMNVSTLELGDSALYLCASSLAGGSYNSPLHFGNGTRLTVT.

The chain has TRBV18 and TRBJ2-7; D call uncertain. The CDR3 is 13 amino acids. The ends were cut back, 3 bases at V and 5 bases at J, with 11 bases in the middle. CDR1 and CDR2 (germline): KGHSH, LQKENI. This CDR3 is CASSPFDEDEQYF. The CDR3 DNA is TGTGCCAGCTCACCCTTTGACGAAGACGAGCAGTACTTC.

This chain joins TRBV6-1 and TRBJ2-2; D ambiguous. The germline V gene encodes CDR1 MNHNS and CDR2 SASEGT. Trimming stripped 1 base from V and 5 bases from J, with 5 bases between. CDR3 size: 13 residues. The CDR3 DNA follows: TGTGCCAGCAGTGAAGACTCTACCGGGGAGCTGTTTTTT. Residues: CASSEDSTGELFF.

V usage is TRBV29-1 and J usage is TRBJ2-5; maybe TRBD1 (5 bases). Germline V lookup: CDR1 SQVTM, CDR2 ANQGSEA. The CDR3 has 12 residues. V shed 4 bases and J shed 5 bases, with 11 bases lying between them. The CDR3 DNA is TGCAGCGTTGTCGGCAGGGCTGAGACCCAGTACTTC. Its protein is CSVVGRAETQYF.

This sequence joins TRBV30 and TRBJ2-7; no definite D call. Germline CDR1 reads GTSNPN; CDR2 reads SVGIG (reference sequence). The CDR3 is made up of 13 amino acids. V was trimmed by 0 bases and J by 0 bases, leaving 6 bases between them. CDR3 loop: CAWSVGSSYEQYF. CDR3 DNA: TGTGCCTGGAGTGTGGGAAGCTCCTACGAGCAGTACTTC.

The chain recombines TRBV7-2 with TRBJ2-3; 7 nucleotides align to TRBD1. The CDR3 has 15 amino acids. Germline values: CDR1 SGHTA, CDR2 FQGNSA. Losses at the gene ends were 2 bases for V and 2 bases for J; bases not matched to a gene: 4. Here the CDR3 DNA reads TGTGCCAGCAGCTTATCGGACAGGTCCACAGATACGCAGTATTTT. Translation: CASSLSDRSTDTQYF.

The chain is built from TRBV29-1 and TRBJ2-1; TRBD2 aligns across 15 bases. V lost 6 bases to trimming and J lost 8 bases; unmatched junction nucleotides: 11. This CDR3 has 16 amino acids. Germline V lookup: CDR1 SQVTM, CDR2 ANQGSEA. Here the CDR3 reads CSVKGLAGGTDDEQFF. The DNA of the CDR3 is TGCAGCGTAAAGGGACTAGCGGGAGGAACAGACGATGAGCAGTTCTTC.

The CDR3 here is CAWTDRGEETQYF. CDR3 bases: TGTGCCTGGACGGACAGGGGGGAAGAGACCCAGTACTTC. The chain uses TRBV30 and TRBJ2-5, with 10 bases lining up with TRBD1. V shed 4 bases and J 3 bases; nucleotides not matched to a gene: 2. Germline lookup yields CDR1 GTSNPN and CDR2 SVGIG (reference sequence). The CDR3 totals 13 residues.

This chain uses TRBV4-1 with TRBJ2-7; D perhaps matches TRBD1 (5 bases). From germline, CDR1 is MGHRA and CDR2 YSYEKL. V was shortened by 0 bases and J by 3 bases, with 12 bases between the two germline ends. This CDR3 has 15 residues. CDR3 coding DNA: TGCGCCAGCAGCCAAGAGGGGTCCAGGGTCTACGAGCAGTACTTC. Translating gives CASSQEGSRVYEQYF.

The genes are TRBV29-1 and TRBJ1-2; D gene ambiguous. Germline CDR1 reads SQVTM; CDR2 reads ANQGSEA. V was trimmed by 2 bases and J by 7 bases, leaving 8 bases between them. This CDR3 comprises 11 residues. The DNA of the CDR3 is TGCAGCGTTGAAAGGCGGCCTGGCTACACCTTC. As protein: CSVERRPGYTF.